Listed below are T cell receptor beta chains from one sample, sequenced in a study of T cells in Graves' hyperthyroidism and ophthalmopathy. TCRdb re-derived calls from the multiplex PCR reads in MiXCR, one entry per CDR3 protein. This sample has about 640,000 distinct CDR3 sequences, with 20% to 25% found just once. What was sequenced was blood. The source is a man aged 25 to 40 with Graves' ophthalmopathy. The CDR3 runs from the conserved cysteine through the conserved F or W. A D gene is named only where the DNA matches it firmly. Clone size is given for some rows only: seen once, a few or many times, or a class if the clone is expanded.

clone_size	v_call	j_call	d_call	cdr3_nt	cdr3_aa
-	TRBV25-1	TRBJ2-2	-	TGTGCCAGCAGTGATTACCCCGGGACAACGAACACCGGGGAGCTGTTTTTT	CASSDYPGTTNTGELFF
many	TRBV18	TRBJ1-1	TRBD1	TGTGCCAGCTCAGCCCGGGACAGGGGGCCCCCTGAAGCTTTCTTT	CASSARDRGPPEAFF
-	TRBV20-1	TRBJ1-5	TRBD1	TGCAGTGCAACCCCGGGACAGGTCAATCAGCCCCAGCATTTT	CSATPGQVNQPQHF
few	TRBV5-4	TRBJ2-5	-	TGTGCCAGCAGCCGTCCGGGGGAGACCCAGTACTTC	CASSRPGETQYF
few	TRBV4-1	TRBJ2-7	-	TGCGCCAGCAGCCCGATAATCGACGGGAACTACGAGCAGTACTTC	CASSPIIDGNYEQYF
-	TRBV6-1	TRBJ2-1	TRBD2	TGTGCCAGCAGTTCCCATTCCTTGACTAGCGGGAGGGCCTATGAGCAGTTCTTC	CASSSHSLTSGRAYEQFF
-	TRBV20-1	TRBJ2-6	-	TGCAGTGCTAGAGAAGCAGGGTTTGGGGCCAACGTCCTGACTTTC	CSAREAGFGANVLTF
-	TRBV4-2	TRBJ2-5	-	TGTGCCAGCAGCCAAGATTTCCGGGGTGAGGAGACCCAGTACTTC	CASSQDFRGEETQYF
few	TRBV6-6	TRBJ2-2	-	TGTGCCAGCAGTTACTCGCCAGGGGCGGGCACCGGGGAGCTGTTTTTT	CASSYSPGAGTGELFF
few	TRBV6-1	TRBJ2-6	TRBD2	TGTGCCAGCAGCCCGGGACTAGCTGATTCTGGGGCCAACGTCCTGACTTTC	CASSPGLADSGANVLTF
-	TRBV7-9	TRBJ1-4	TRBD1	TGTGCCAGCAGCTCCACAGGGGGCAGAGCTAATGAAAAACTGTTTTTT	CASSSTGGRANEKLFF
few	TRBV12-3/TRBV12-4	TRBJ2-5	-	TGTGCCAGCAGGAAAGAGGGACGGTGGGGAGAGACCCAGTACTTC	CASRKEGRWGETQYF
-	TRBV7-3	TRBJ1-1	-	TGTGCCAGCAGCTTAACGGTGGATGACACTGAAGCTTTCTTT	CASSLTVDDTEAFF
few	TRBV29-1	TRBJ1-1	-	TGCAGCGTTCAAGACACTGAAGCTTTCTTT	CSVQDTEAFF
few	TRBV29-1	TRBJ2-1	TRBD1	TGCAGCGTTGAAGACTTCGGGACAGGGGGGGAAAATGAGCAGTTCTTC	CSVEDFGTGGENEQFF
few	TRBV4-1	TRBJ1-1	-	TGCGCCAGCAGCCAACCAGGGTTTAGCACTGAAGCTTTCTTT	CASSQPGFSTEAFF
few	TRBV6-1	TRBJ1-1	-	TGTGCCAGCAGTTCCTGGTGGGACACTGAAGCTTTCTTT	CASSSWWDTEAFF
-	TRBV12-5	TRBJ1-1	-	TGTGCTAGTGGTTTGGCCTCTATAGGGGCGTCGGTGGACACTGAAGCTTTCTTT	CASGLASIGASVDTEAFF
-	TRBV29-1	TRBJ1-1	TRBD1	TGCAGCGTCCTAAGACAGGGTAGGAACACTGAAGCTTTCTTT	CSVLRQGRNTEAFF
-	TRBV5-5	TRBJ2-5	TRBD2	TGTGCCAGCAGCCCCGGGGACTACCCCGGCGTGACCCAGTACTTC	CASSPGDYPGVTQYF
-	TRBV28	TRBJ2-1	TRBD2	TGTGCCAGCAGCCGGAAAGGACTAGCGGGAGCTAACAATGAGCAGTTCTTC	CASSRKGLAGANNEQFF
many	TRBV11-2	TRBJ2-7	TRBD2	TGTGCCAGCAGCTTAGGTCTACTAGCGGTCTCCTACGAGCAGTACTTC	CASSLGLLAVSYEQYF
many	TRBV5-1	TRBJ1-5	TRBD1	TGCGCCAGCAGCTGGGGGACAGGGGACAATCAGCCCCAGCATTTT	CASSWGTGDNQPQHF
-	TRBV12-3/TRBV12-4	TRBJ1-2	-	TGTGCCAGCAGCGGGGAGGGGGGGGGCTATGGCTACACCTTC	CASSGEGGGYGYTF
many	TRBV11-2	TRBJ1-2	-	TGTGCCAGCGGGGGTAACTATGGCTACACCTTC	CASGGNYGYTF
few	TRBV6-2/TRBV6-3	TRBJ2-7	TRBD1	TGTGCCAGCAGTCAGAGGACAGGTCTGGATCTGGGTTACGAGCAGTACTTC	CASSQRTGLDLGYEQYF
many	TRBV2	TRBJ1-5	-	TGTGCCAGCAGTGAACCGGGAGTGAATCAGCCCCAGCATTTT	CASSEPGVNQPQHF
few	TRBV30	TRBJ1-5	-	TGTGCCTGGAGTCCACAGGGTCTCCAGCCCCAGCATTTT	CAWSPQGLQPQHF
many	TRBV18	TRBJ1-4	TRBD1	TGTGCCAGCCACCGGACAGGCGGTAATGAAAAACTGTTTTTT	CASHRTGGNEKLFF
few	TRBV6-5	TRBJ2-7	TRBD2	TGTGCCAGCAGTTTCGGCGGGAGGGCCAATGAGCAGTACTTC	CASSFGGRANEQYF
few	TRBV10-1	TRBJ1-1	-	TGCGCCAGCAGGGGATGGAACACTGAAGCTTTCTTT	CASRGWNTEAFF
few	TRBV19	TRBJ2-7	-	TGTGCCAGTAGTATCGGGACCGTGGCCTACGAGCAGTACTTC	CASSIGTVAYEQYF
few	TRBV6-1	TRBJ1-5	TRBD1	TGTGCCAGCGGGGGCAGGGGGCCCAATCAGCCCCAGCATTTT	CASGGRGPNQPQHF
-	TRBV20-1	TRBJ1-5	TRBD1	TGCAGTGCTATGGACAGGTTGAAGGGGGGCAATCAGCCCCAGCATTTT	CSAMDRLKGGNQPQHF
-	TRBV10-3	TRBJ2-2	TRBD2	TGTGCCATCAGTGAGTCCCAAACTAGCGCGAACACCGGGGAGCTGTTTTTT	CAISESQTSANTGELFF
-	TRBV6-2/TRBV6-3	TRBJ2-3	-	TGTGCCAGCAGGCGTAACCCTAGCACAGATACGCAGTATTTT	CASRRNPSTDTQYF
few	TRBV5-1	TRBJ2-5	-	TGCGCCAGCAGCACCGGGCAAGGACTCGGGGAGACCCAGTACTTC	CASSTGQGLGETQYF
few	TRBV10-2	TRBJ2-7	TRBD2	TGCGCCAGCAGTTTAGCGGGAGTGATCGAGCAGTACTTC	CASSLAGVIEQYF
-	TRBV20-1	TRBJ1-2	-	TGCAGTGCTAGAGATTTTTTGGGGGACAATGGCTACACCTTC	CSARDFLGDNGYTF
many	TRBV7-2	TRBJ2-7	-	TGTGCCAGCAGCTTAGTCGGACGGGAGCTCTCCTACGAGCAGTACTTC	CASSLVGRELSYEQYF
-	TRBV24-1	TRBJ2-3	TRBD2	TGTGCCACCAGCTTCCCGGGACTAGCGGGAGAGGGACCGGATACGCAGTATTTT	CATSFPGLAGEGPDTQYF
many	TRBV13	TRBJ1-1	TRBD1	TGTGCCAGCAGCTACGGGACAGCGGACACTGAAGCTTTCTTT	CASSYGTADTEAFF
-	TRBV28	TRBJ1-1	TRBD1	TGTGCCAGCAGCCTTACAGGGGGCGCTGAAGCTTCCTTT	CASSLTGGAEASF
few	TRBV4-1	TRBJ2-1	TRBD2	TGCGCCAGCAGCCCCCTGACCAGAGCGGGATTCTACAATGAGCAGTTCTTC	CASSPLTRAGFYNEQFF
few	TRBV7-6	TRBJ2-5	-	TGTGCCAGCAGCTTAGGTGAACGGGGCATCAGGGAGACCCAGTACTTC	CASSLGERGIRETQYF
few	TRBV30	TRBJ2-4	-	TGTGCCTGTGGTTTATCCAAAAACATTCAGTACTTC	CACGLSKNIQYF
few	TRBV7-9	TRBJ2-7	TRBD1	TGTGCCAGCAGCCCTTCGTGGGACAGGGCGTTCTACGAGCAGTACTTC	CASSPSWDRAFYEQYF
-	TRBV29-1	TRBJ2-7	-	TGCAGCGTTGGGTACTCGCCCTACGAGCAGTACTTC	CSVGYSPYEQYF
few	TRBV4-3	TRBJ2-7	-	TGCGCCAGCAGCCAAAGCTACGATTCGTCTTCCTACGAGCAGTACTTC	CASSQSYDSSSYEQYF
-	TRBV4-3	TRBJ1-5	-	TGCGCCAGCAGCCAAGTGTTATATCAGCCCCAGCATTTT	CASSQVLYQPQHF
-	TRBV29-1	TRBJ2-5	TRBD1	TGCAGCGTTGAATTAGGGGACAGGGGAGAGACCCAGTACTTC	CSVELGDRGETQYF
-	TRBV7-9	TRBJ2-6	-	TGTGCCAGCAGCTTTCAGGGGACCGCTCTCTCTGGGGCCAACGTCCTGACTTTC	CASSFQGTALSGANVLTF
-	TRBV30	TRBJ2-1	-	TGTGCCTGGTTGGGTCCTCGCGGGCAGTTCTTC	CAWLGPRGQFF
few	TRBV20-1	TRBJ1-5	-	TGCAGTGCTAGCCCCGGGGGAATCTATAGCAATCAGCCCCAGCATTTT	CSASPGGIYSNQPQHF
many	TRBV28	TRBJ2-7	TRBD1	TGTGCCAGCAGTTCTTCCGGGACAGGGGAGGTCGAGCAGTACTTC	CASSSSGTGEVEQYF
few	TRBV5-1	TRBJ2-5	TRBD1	TGCGCCAGCAAGAACCCGACAGGGCCAGAGACCCAGTACTTC	CASKNPTGPETQYF
once	TRBV2	TRBJ2-2	TRBD1	TGTGCCAGCAGTGAAATGGGACAGGGATTTGGGGAGCTGTTTTTT	CASSEMGQGFGELFF
-	TRBV10-2	TRBJ1-5	-	TGCGCCAGCAGCCGTTTCAGGGGAAGTCAGCCCCAGCATTTT	CASSRFRGSQPQHF
-	TRBV24-1	TRBJ2-7	TRBD1	TGTGCCACCAGTGGGGGACAGGGTGGCTCCTACGAGCAGTACTTC	CATSGGQGGSYEQYF
few	TRBV5-6	TRBJ2-5	-	TGTGCCACCGCGAACACAGGGCAAGAGACCCAGTACTTC	CATANTGQETQYF